This T cell receptor (beta chain) originates from a study of glioma-infiltrating T cells. TCR alpha and beta CDR3 regions were amplified from RNA using iRepertoire nested multiplex PCR. TCRdb passed the multiplex PCR reads through MiXCR, listing each CDR3 protein once. Altogether over a thousand distinct CDR3 sequences are present, around four fifths being singletons, with the ten largest covering 63%. The germline gives CDR1 LNHNV, CDR2 YYDKDF (reference sequence). The ends lost 6 bases at V and 1 base at J; junction bases unmatched: 8. The CDR3 spans 15 residues. In this sample, this clonotype turned up once.

The sequenced sample consisted of glioma tissue, nonneoplastic brain tissue, or PBMCs (not recorded which). This TCR was recovered from a human donor with low-grade glioma or glioblastoma, undergoing nonglioma brain surgery, or in good health (not recorded which). Some clones in this sample may be carry-over from other donors' samples. The rearrangement links TRBV15 to TRBJ1-1; 7 bases map to TRBD1. In DNA, the CDR3 is TGTGCCACCAGACTCACCGGGACAGAGAACACTGAAGCTTTCTTT. Translation: CATRLTGTENTEAFF.